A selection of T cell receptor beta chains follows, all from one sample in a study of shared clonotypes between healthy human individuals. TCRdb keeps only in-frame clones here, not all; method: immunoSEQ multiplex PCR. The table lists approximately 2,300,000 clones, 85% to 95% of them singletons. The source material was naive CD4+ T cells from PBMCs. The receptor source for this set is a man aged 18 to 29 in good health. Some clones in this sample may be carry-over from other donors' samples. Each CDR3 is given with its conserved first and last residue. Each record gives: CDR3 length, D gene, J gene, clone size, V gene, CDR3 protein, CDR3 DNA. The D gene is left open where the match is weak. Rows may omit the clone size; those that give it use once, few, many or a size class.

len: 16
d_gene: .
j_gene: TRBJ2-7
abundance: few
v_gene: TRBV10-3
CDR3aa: CAISESTGTALDEQYF
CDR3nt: TGTGCCATCAGTGAGTCCACCGGGACCGCCCTAGACGAGCAGTACTTC

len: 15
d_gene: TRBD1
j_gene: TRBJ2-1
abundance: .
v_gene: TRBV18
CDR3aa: CASSPTRGHVDEQFF
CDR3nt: TGTGCCAGCTCACCGACCAGGGGGCATGTCGATGAGCAGTTCTTC

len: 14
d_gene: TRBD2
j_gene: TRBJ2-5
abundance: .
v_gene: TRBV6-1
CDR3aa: CASRGLAGIETQYF
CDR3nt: TGTGCCAGCAGGGGACTAGCGGGGATAGAGACCCAGTACTTC

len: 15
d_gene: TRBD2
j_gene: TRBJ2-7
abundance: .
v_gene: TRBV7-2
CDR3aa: CASSLGLAGVREQYF
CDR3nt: TGTGCCAGCAGCTTAGGGCTAGCGGGAGTCAGGGAGCAGTACTTC

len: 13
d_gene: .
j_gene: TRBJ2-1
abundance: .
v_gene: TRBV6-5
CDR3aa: CASSYSGGVEQFF
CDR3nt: TGTGCCAGCAGTTACTCGGGGGGTGTCGAGCAGTTCTTC

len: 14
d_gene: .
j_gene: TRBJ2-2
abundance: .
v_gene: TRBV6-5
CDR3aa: CASTAGAAKGELFF
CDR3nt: TGTGCCAGCACCGCAGGGGCGGCGAAAGGGGAGCTGTTTTTT

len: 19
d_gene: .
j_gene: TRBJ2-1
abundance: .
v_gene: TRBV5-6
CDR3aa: CASSFRVLGGPSSYNEQFF
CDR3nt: TGTGCCAGCAGCTTTCGCGTATTGGGCGGCCCAAGCTCCTACAATGAGCAGTTCTTC

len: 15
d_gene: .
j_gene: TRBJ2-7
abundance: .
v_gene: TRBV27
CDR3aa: CASSPVRAGTYEQYF
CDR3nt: TGTGCCAGCAGCCCCGTTCGGGCAGGGACCTACGAGCAGTACTTC

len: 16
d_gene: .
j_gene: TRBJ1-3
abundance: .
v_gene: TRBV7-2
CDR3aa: CASTLLQGLSGNTIYF
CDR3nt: TGTGCCAGCACCTTATTACAGGGACTCTCTGGAAACACCATATATTTT

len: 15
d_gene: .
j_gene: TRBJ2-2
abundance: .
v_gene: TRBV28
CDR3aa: CASSLGSINTGELFF
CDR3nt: TGTGCCAGCAGTTTGGGCAGTATTAACACCGGGGAGCTGTTTTTT

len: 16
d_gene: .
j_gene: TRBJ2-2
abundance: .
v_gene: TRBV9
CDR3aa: CASSEHRGGGSGELFF
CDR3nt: TGTGCCAGCAGCGAGCACCGGGGCGGAGGGTCCGGGGAGCTGTTTTTT

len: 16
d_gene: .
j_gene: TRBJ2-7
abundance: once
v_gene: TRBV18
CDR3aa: CASSPGSPGLTNEQYF
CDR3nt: TGTGCCAGCTCACCTGGTTCCCCGGGACTCACGAACGAGCAGTACTTC

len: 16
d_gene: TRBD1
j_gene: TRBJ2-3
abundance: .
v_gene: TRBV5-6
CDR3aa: CASSRPFGTGTDTQYF
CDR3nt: TGTGCCAGCAGCCGCCCCTTCGGGACAGGGACGGATACGCAGTATTTT

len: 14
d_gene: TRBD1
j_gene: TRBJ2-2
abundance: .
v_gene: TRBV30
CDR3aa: CAWNDRVYAGELFF
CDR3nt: TGTGCCTGGAATGACAGGGTGTACGCCGGGGAGCTGTTTTTT

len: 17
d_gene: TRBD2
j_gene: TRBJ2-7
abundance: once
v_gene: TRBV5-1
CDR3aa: CASSFPSTSGSSYEQYF
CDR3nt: TGCGCCAGCAGCTTTCCATCGACTAGCGGGAGCTCCTACGAGCAGTACTTC

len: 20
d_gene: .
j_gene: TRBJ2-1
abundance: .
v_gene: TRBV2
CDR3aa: CASRASGTRSSRSSYNEQFF
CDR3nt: TGTGCCAGCAGAGCTTCCGGGACTCGATCTTCCAGGAGCTCCTACAATGAGCAGTTCTTC

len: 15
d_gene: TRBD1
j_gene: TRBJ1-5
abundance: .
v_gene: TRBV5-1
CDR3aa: CASSLEGAGNQPQHF
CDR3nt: TGCGCCAGCAGCTTAGAGGGGGCTGGTAATCAGCCCCAGCATTTT

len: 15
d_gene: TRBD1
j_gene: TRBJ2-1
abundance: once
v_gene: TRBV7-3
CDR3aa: CASSRTGASYNEQFF
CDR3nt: TGTGCCAGCAGCCGGACAGGGGCTAGTTACAATGAGCAGTTCTTC

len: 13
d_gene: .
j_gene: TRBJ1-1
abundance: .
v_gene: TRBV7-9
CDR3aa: CASSFTGNTEAFF
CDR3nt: TGTGCCAGCAGCTTTACGGGGAACACTGAAGCTTTCTTT

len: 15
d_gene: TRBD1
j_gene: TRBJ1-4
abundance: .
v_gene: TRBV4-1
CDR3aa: CASSQPGQGGEKLFF
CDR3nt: TGCGCCAGCAGCCAGCCGGGACAGGGAGGGGAAAAACTGTTTTTT

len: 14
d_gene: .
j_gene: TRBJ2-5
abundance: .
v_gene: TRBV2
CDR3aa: CASSESTGQETQYF
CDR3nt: TGTGCCAGCAGTGAGTCGACAGGACAAGAGACCCAGTACTTC

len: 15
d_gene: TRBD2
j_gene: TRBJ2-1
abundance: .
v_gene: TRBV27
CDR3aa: CASSLIGGTSFEQFF
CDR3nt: TGTGCCAGCAGTTTAATAGGGGGGACTAGCTTTGAGCAGTTCTTC

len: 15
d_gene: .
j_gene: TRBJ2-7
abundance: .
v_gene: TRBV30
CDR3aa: CAWSVGGAHPYEQYF
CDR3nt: TGTGCCTGGAGTGTGGGGGGGGCCCACCCTTACGAGCAGTACTTC

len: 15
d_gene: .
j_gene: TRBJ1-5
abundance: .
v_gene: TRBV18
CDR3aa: CASSPVSGVGQPQHF
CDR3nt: TGTGCCAGCTCACCAGTGTCGGGCGTGGGTCAGCCCCAGCATTTT

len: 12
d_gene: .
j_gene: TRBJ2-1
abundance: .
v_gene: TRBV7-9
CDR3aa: CASIGGRDEQFF
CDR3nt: TGTGCCAGCATCGGGGGGCGGGATGAGCAGTTCTTC

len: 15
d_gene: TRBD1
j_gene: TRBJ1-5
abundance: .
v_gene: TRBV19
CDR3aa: CASTSTGRGNQPQHF
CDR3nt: TGTGCCAGTACCTCGACAGGGAGGGGCAATCAGCCCCAGCATTTT

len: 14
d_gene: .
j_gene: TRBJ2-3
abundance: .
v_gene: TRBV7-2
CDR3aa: CASSVRSGEDTQYF
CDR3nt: TGTGCCAGCAGCGTAAGGTCGGGGGAAGATACGCAGTATTTT

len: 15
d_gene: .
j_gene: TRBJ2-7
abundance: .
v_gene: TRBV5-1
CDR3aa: CASSLEVRESCEQYF
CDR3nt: TGCGCCAGCAGCTTGGAGGTCAGGGAGTCGTGTGAGCAGTACTTC

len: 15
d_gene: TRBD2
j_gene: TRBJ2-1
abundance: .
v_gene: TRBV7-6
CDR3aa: CASGGLAGSYNEQFF
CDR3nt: TGTGCCTCTGGGGGGCTAGCGGGCTCCTACAATGAGCAGTTCTTC

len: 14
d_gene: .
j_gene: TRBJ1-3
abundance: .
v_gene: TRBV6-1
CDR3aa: CASSVGASGNTIYF
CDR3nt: TGTGCCAGCAGTGTTGGGGCCTCTGGAAACACCATATATTTT

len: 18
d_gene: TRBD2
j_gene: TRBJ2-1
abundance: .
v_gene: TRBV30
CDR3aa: CAWSVAGLAGVGYNEQFF
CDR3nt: TGTGCCTGGAGTGTAGCGGGACTAGCGGGAGTGGGCTACAATGAGCAGTTCTTC

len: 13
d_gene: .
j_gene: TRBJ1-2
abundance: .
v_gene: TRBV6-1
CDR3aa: CASIVGGPYGYTF
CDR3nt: TGTGCCAGCATCGTCGGGGGGCCGTATGGCTACACCTTC

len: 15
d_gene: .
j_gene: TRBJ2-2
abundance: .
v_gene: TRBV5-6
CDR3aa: CASSFTGRDTGELFF
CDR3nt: TGTGCCAGCAGCTTCACCGGTCGGGACACCGGGGAGCTGTTTTTT

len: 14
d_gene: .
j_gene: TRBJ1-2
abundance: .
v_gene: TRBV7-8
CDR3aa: CASSTMTGSYGYTF
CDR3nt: TGTGCCAGCAGCACCATGACGGGATCCTATGGCTACACCTTC

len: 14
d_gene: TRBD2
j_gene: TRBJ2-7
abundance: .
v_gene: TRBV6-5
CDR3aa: CASMGGGNTYEQYF
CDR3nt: TGTGCCAGCATGGGGGGGGGAAATACCTACGAGCAGTACTTC

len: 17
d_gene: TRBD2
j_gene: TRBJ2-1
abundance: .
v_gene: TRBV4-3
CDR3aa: CASSLLTGTSGSSEQFF
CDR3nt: TGCGCCAGCAGCCTACTGACCGGGACTAGCGGGAGCTCTGAGCAGTTCTTC

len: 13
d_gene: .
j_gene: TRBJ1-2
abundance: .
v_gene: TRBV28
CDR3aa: CASSSLQSYGYTF
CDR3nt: TGTGCCAGCAGTTCCCTACAAAGCTATGGCTACACCTTC

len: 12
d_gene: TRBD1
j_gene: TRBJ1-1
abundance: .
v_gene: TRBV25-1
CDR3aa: CASRGQGTEAFF
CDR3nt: TGTGCCAGCAGGGGACAGGGGACTGAAGCTTTCTTT

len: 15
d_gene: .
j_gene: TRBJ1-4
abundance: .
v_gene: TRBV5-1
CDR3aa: CASSSPGTLGEKLFF
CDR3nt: TGCGCCAGCAGCTCGCCCGGGACTCTAGGAGAAAAACTGTTTTTT

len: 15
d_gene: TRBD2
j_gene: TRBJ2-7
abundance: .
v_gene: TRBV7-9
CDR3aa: CASSPQRGKYDEQYF
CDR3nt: TGTGCCAGCAGCCCACAGCGGGGGAAGTACGACGAGCAGTACTTC

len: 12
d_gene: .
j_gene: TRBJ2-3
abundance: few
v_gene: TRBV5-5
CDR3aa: CASSLSTDTQYF
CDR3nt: TGTGCCAGCAGCTTGAGCACAGATACGCAGTATTTT

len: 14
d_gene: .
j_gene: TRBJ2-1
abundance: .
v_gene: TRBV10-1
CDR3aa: CASSEDKVDNEQFF
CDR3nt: TGCGCCAGCAGCGAGGACAAGGTCGACAATGAGCAGTTCTTC

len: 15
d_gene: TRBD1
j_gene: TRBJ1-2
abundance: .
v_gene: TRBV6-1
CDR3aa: CASSEWGQRGGGYTF
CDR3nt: TGTGCCAGCAGTGAATGGGGACAGCGAGGGGGTGGCTACACCTTC

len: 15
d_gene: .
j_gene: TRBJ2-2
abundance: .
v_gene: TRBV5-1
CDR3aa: CASSLAGGVAGELFF
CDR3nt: TGCGCCAGCAGCTTGGCCGGGGGTGTCGCCGGGGAGCTGTTTTTT

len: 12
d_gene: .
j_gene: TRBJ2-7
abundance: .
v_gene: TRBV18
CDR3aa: CASSPQEYEQYF
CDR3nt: TGTGCCAGCTCACCCCAGGAGTACGAGCAGTACTTC

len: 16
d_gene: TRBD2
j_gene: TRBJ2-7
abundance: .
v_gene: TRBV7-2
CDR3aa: CASSLDPSGGFYEQYF
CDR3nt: TGTGCCAGCAGCTTAGACCCTAGCGGGGGATTTTACGAGCAGTACTTC

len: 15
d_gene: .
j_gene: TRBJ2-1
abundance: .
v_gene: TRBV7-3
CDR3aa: CASSLAGRGYNEQFF
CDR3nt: TGTGCCAGCAGCCTAGCCGGCCGGGGCTACAATGAGCAGTTCTTC

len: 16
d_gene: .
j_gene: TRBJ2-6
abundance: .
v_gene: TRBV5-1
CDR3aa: CASSLGLNSGANVLTF
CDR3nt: TGCGCCAGCAGCTTGGGGTTAAACTCTGGGGCCAACGTCCTGACTTTC

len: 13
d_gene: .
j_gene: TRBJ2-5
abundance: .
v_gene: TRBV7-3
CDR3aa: CASSLGFRETQYF
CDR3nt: TGTGCCAGCAGCTTAGGTTTCCGGGAGACCCAGTACTTC

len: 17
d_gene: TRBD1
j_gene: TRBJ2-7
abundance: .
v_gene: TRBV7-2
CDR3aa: CASSLGFGGTGSYEQYF
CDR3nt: TGTGCCAGCAGTTTAGGGTTCGGGGGGACAGGGAGTTACGAGCAGTACTTC

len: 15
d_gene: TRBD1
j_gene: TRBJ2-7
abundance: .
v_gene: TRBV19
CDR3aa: CASSNRGQHSYEQYF
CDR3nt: TGTGCCAGTAGTAACAGGGGCCAGCACTCCTACGAGCAGTACTTC

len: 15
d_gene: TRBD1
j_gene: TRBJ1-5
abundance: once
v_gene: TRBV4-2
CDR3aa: CASNLNSQGAEPQHF
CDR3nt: TGTGCCAGCAACCTTAACTCACAGGGGGCCGAGCCCCAGCATTTT

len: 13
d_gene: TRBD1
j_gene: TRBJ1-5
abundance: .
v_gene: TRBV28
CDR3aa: CASRRTGTALQHF
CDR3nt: TGTGCCAGCAGGAGGACAGGGACGGCACTCCAGCATTTT

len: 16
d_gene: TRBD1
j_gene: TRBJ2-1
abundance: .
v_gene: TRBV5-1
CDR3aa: CASSPNQGQGRHEQFF
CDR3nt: TGCGCCAGCAGCCCCAACCAGGGACAGGGTCGCCATGAGCAGTTCTTC

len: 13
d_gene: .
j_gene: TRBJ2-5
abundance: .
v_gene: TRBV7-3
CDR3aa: CASSPRSQKTQYF
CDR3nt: TGTGCCAGCAGCCCGCGGTCGCAAAAGACCCAGTACTTC

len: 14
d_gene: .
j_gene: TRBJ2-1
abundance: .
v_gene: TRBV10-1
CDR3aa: CASSEGLIYNEQFF
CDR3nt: TGCGCCAGCAGTGAGGGGCTGATATACAATGAGCAGTTCTTC